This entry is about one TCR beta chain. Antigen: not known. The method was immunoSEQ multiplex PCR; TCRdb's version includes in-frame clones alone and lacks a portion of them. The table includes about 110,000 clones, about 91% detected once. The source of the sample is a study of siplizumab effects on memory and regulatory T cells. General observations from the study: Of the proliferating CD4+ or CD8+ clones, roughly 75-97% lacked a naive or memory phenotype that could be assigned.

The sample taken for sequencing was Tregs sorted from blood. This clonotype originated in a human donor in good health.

CDR3 DNA: TGTGCCAGCAGCTTAATCCAGGGGAATGAGCAGTTCTTC. This encodes CASSLIQGNEQFF. V is TRBV7-3 and J is TRBJ2-1; possibly TRBD1 for D (6 bases). CDR3 length: 13 residues. Germline assignment: CDR1 SGHTA and CDR2 FQGTGA. The V gene lost 1 base and the J gene lost 7 bases, with 8 bases spanning the gap. Drawing the rest from reference TRBV7-3 and TRBJ2-1, the complete variable domain is GAGVSQTPSNKVTEKGKYVELRCDPISGHTALYWYRQSLGQGPEFLIYFQGTGAADDSGLPNDRFFAVRPEGSVSTLKIQRTERGDSAVYLCASSLIQGNEQFFGPGTRLTVL.